This T cell receptor beta chain was sequenced in a study of prognosis after radiotherapy for stage I lung cancer. In the study overall: Roughly 14 cases involved newly diagnosed primary stage I lung tumors, and roughly 5 involved oligometastatic NSCLC subsequent to surgical resection of the primary tumor. General observations from the study: There was no determination made of whether the expanded TCR clones were tumor-specific.

The study amplified the TCR beta CDR3 region from genomic DNA. This amplification was carried out by two rounds of multiplex PCR. The first PCR round targeted every TRBV and TRBJ gene with specific primers. Via MiXCR, TCRdb re-called the multiplex PCR reads, giving one row per CDR3 protein. The sample lists 20,000 or so distinct CDR3 sequences; about a quarter were seen once. All patients were node-negative on CT and PET/CT, without prior chemotherapy, radiotherapy or other malignancies. V was pared by 1 base and J by 6 bases, with 14 bases of the junction left unmatched. The germline gives CDR1 DFQATT, CDR2 SNEGSKA (reference sequence). This CDR3 is built from 20 residues. This clonotype was recorded many times. Antigen unknown.

The starting material was PBMCs, obtained before or after stereotactic body radiation therapy (not recorded which). V and J are TRBV20-1 and TRBJ2-2, with 16 bases aligning to TRBD2. This receptor was identified in a donor older than 45 with non-small cell lung cancer. The CDR3 DNA reads TGCAGTGCTAGAGGAGACGGATCTAGGGGACTAGCGGGAGGGCCCGGGGAGCTGTTTTTT. This encodes CSARGDGSRGLAGGPGELFF.